This T cell receptor (beta chain) was obtained from a study of OX40 agonist ivuxolimab in advanced cancers. Study information: Ivuxolimab, an antibody acting as an agonist of OX40 (CD134), was used to treat patients. Overall study results and limits: Certain nonresponders additionally had low normalized T-cell clonal expansion.

TCRdb's copy holds only in-frame clones and misses some; the assay was immunoSEQ multiplex PCR. Here the sample spans some 97,000 clones, 89% being singletons. For this clone: Its antigen remains unknown.

Germline-derived CDR1 and CDR2 are SQVTM and ANQGSEA. The ends were cut back, 0 bases at V and 7 bases at J, with 12 bases in the middle. The CDR3 has 13 amino acids. The chain is built from TRBV29-1 and TRBJ1-2; the D is unclear. This sample comprised CD4+ or CD8+ T cells sorted from blood, obtained in a trial of the OX40 agonist ivuxolimab. The receptor was isolated from an adult with an advanced solid tumor such as melanoma, head and neck, liver or kidney cancer. The CDR3 here is CSVEEAGHGGYTF. As DNA, the CDR3 is TGCAGCGTTGAAGAAGCGGGCCACGGTGGCTACACCTTC.